The 25 T cell receptor beta chains below all came from one sample that was sequenced in a study of T-cell reconstitution after alpha-beta-depleted transplantation in children. Library preparation (for TCRbeta) was performed with unique molecular identifiers. MiXCR was run by TCRdb on the PCR reads, yielding one entry per CDR3 protein. The table includes approximately 400,000 distinct CDR3 sequences, about 11% detected once. The material was PBMCs from the stem cell graft donor, obtained from the stem cell graft. These receptors were taken from a human donor who donated a stem cell graft to a child with acute myeloid leukemia.

Here the CDR3 DNA reads TGTGCCAGCAGTCCCATAGCGGGGGGGATATACGAGCAGTACGTC. It translates to CASSPIAGGIYEQYV. The chain is built from TRBV6-2 or TRBV6-3 and TRBJ2-7; TRBD2 matches at 11 bases. J was trimmed by 4 bases and V by 5 bases; bases with no gene match: 7. The CDR3 is made up of 15 amino acids. The germline V gene has CDR1 MNHEY and CDR2 SVGEGT.

The rearrangement links TRBV20-1 to TRBJ1-1, with D hard to call. V lost 3 bases, J lost 2 bases, and 4 bases lay in between. Germline CDR1 is DFQATT and CDR2 is SNEGSKA (reference sequence). CDR3 length: 11 residues. CDR3 sequence reads: CSARKNTEAFF. CDR3 coding DNA: TGCAGTGCTAGGAAAAACACTGAAGCTTTCTTT.

This clonotype has more than one count but fewer than ten. CDR3 sequence (DNA): TGCAGTGCTAGTCCCCCGGGAACCCCTTACAATGAGCAGTTCTTC. Amino acid sequence: CSASPPGTPYNEQFF. V is TRBV20-1 and J is TRBJ2-1; D might be TRBD2 (5 bases). This CDR3 has 15 amino acids. With 3 bases removed from V and 4 bases from J, the gap between germline ends came to 16 bases. CDR1 DFQATT and CDR2 SNEGSKA come from the germline V gene (reference sequence).

In this sample, this clonotype turned up a few times. V gene TRBV5-6 combines with J gene TRBJ2-5; the match to TRBD2 covers 12 bases. V trimming: 3 bases; J trimming: 4 bases; junction bases outside the gene matches: 7. The CDR3 is 16 residues long. Germline V gene data show CDR1 as SGHDT and CDR2 as YYEEEE. CDR3 region: CASSSLAGGPGETQYF. CDR3 bases: TGTGCCAGCAGCTCGCTAGCGGGAGGGCCGGGAGAGACCCAGTACTTC.

In its sample, this clonotype was seen many times. This chain connects TRBV6-2 or TRBV6-3 to TRBJ2-2; 10 bases line up with TRBD2. The CDR3 totals 17 residues. The V gene end was trimmed by 6 bases and the J gene end by 2 bases; junction bases not matched to a gene: 9. CDR1 is MNHEY, CDR2 SVGEGT, per germline. CDR3 sequence (DNA): TGTGCCAGCAGCTACCTCGAGCGGGAGGGAAACACCGGGGAGCTGTTTTTT. Protein product: CASSYLEREGNTGELFF.

This clonotype showed up many times. This chain uses TRBV12-3 or TRBV12-4 with TRBJ2-2; the match to TRBD1 covers 7 bases. There are 16 residues in the CDR3. Trimming cost V 7 bases and J 5 bases; bases outside gene matches: 13. CDR3 sequence: CASIWVSPGGTGELFF. The CDR3 DNA reads TGTGCCAGCATCTGGGTTTCCCCAGGGGGAACCGGGGAGCTGTTTTTT.

There are a few counts of this clonotype. The V and J genes are TRBV15 and TRBJ2-7; D call uncertain. The V gene lost 1 base and the J gene lost 6 bases, with 10 bases spanning the gap. The CDR3 is 13 amino acids. The V gene's germline CDR1 is LNHNV and CDR2 YYDKDF (reference sequence). CDR3 bases: TGTGCCACCAGCAGAGTAACACCGCGCGAGCAGTACTTC. Its translation: CATSRVTPREQYF.

This clonotype was found a few times. The genes are TRBV4-1 and TRBJ1-1, with unresolved D. The V end lost 4 bases, the J end lost 0 bases, and 12 bases lay between the germline ends. Germline CDR1 MGHRA, CDR2 YSYEKL. The CDR3 has 15 residues. CDR3 residues: CASSPLWALNTEAFF. The DNA for the CDR3 is TGCGCCAGCAGCCCCTTATGGGCTTTGAACACTGAAGCTTTCTTT.

The sample holds a few counts of this clonotype. The chain joins TRBV7-9 to TRBJ2-5, with 8 bases fitting TRBD2. J was trimmed by 3 bases and V by 5 bases; bases with no gene match: 8. This CDR3 is built from 15 residues. CDR1 and CDR2 from the germline V gene are SEHNR and FQNEAQ (reference sequence). CDR3 in DNA: TGTGCCAGCAGCCCGGGGACTAGAAGCGAAGAGACCCAGTACTTC. Protein product: CASSPGTRSEETQYF.

This chain links TRBV5-1 with TRBJ1-6; no clear D. V lost 1 base to trimming and J lost 1 base, with 9 bases between them. CDR1 and CDR2 (germline): SGHRS, YFSETQ. The CDR3 sequence is 16 residues long. CDR3 nucleotide sequence: TGCGCCAGCAGCTTGAATACGGGATCCTATAATTCACCCCTCCACTTT. It codes for CASSLNTGSYNSPLHF. Full variable domain (missing parts from reference TRBV5-1 and TRBJ1-6): KAGVTQTPRYLIKTRGQQVTLSCSPISGHRSVSWYQQTPGQGLQFLFEYFSETQRNKGNFPGRFSGRQFSNSRSEMNVSTLELGDSALYLCASSLNTGSYNSPLHFGNGTRLTVT.

The rearrangement uses TRBV6-2 or TRBV6-3 and TRBJ1-5; D may be TRBD1 (5 bases). V shed 6 bases and J shed 4 bases, with 19 bases lying between them. Germline CDR1 reads MNHEY; CDR2 reads SVGEGT. CDR3 length: 16 residues. As DNA, the CDR3 is TGTGCCAGCAGGGCTAAAGGGACGGTTCATAATCAGCCCCAGCATTTT. Its protein product is CASRAKGTVHNQPQHF.

The CDR3: CASSLELAGGETQYF. The CDR3 DNA follows: TGTGCCAGCAGCTTAGAGCTAGCGGGAGGAGAGACCCAGTACTTC. The gene calls are TRBV7-9 and TRBJ2-5; 11 bases fit TRBD2. V trimming: 1 base; J trimming: 4 bases; junction bases outside the gene matches: 2. This CDR3 spans 15 amino acids. Per germline, CDR1 SEHNR and CDR2 FQNEAQ (reference sequence).

This clonotype was detected many times. This chain links TRBV12-3 or TRBV12-4 with TRBJ2-5; a weak D match, TRBD1 (5 bases). V was pared by 1 base and J by 4 bases, with 7 bases between. The CDR3 loop spans 13 amino acids. The CDR3 sequence is CASSLEGSETQYF. The CDR3 coding sequence is TGTGCCAGCAGTTTAGAGGGGTCAGAGACCCAGTACTTC.

This clonotype appeared a few times. J is TRBJ2-5 and V is TRBV4-1; 10 bases agree with TRBD2. The CDR3 is 16 residues long. The V gene's germline CDR1 is MGHRA and CDR2 YSYEKL. Germline trimming cut 0 bases from V and 5 bases from J; bases unmatched to any gene: 6. The DNA of the CDR3 is TGCGCCAGCAGCCAAGATTGGAGCGGGGGGGCCGAGACCCAGTACTTC. As protein: CASSQDWSGGAETQYF.

This clonotype occurred many times. The chain carries TRBV29-1 and TRBJ1-2, with TRBD1 matching 8 bases. This CDR3 is built from 13 residues. Unmatched junction bases numbered 3, after V lost 3 bases and J lost 3 bases. Germline values: CDR1 SQVTM, CDR2 ANQGSEA. CDR3 sequence (DNA): TGCAGCGTTGATGCGACAGGGGACTATGGCTACACCTTC. It codes for CSVDATGDYGYTF.

CDR3 in DNA: TGCAGTGCTAGGTTTCCCGCCATCACAGATACGCAGTATTTT. Residues: CSARFPAITDTQYF. The genes are TRBV20-1 and TRBJ2-3; D is undetermined. The germline V gene has CDR1 DFQATT and CDR2 SNEGSKA (reference sequence). The CDR3 extends over 14 amino acids. Trimming stripped 3 bases from V and 2 bases from J, with 12 bases between.

The V call is TRBV13, the J call TRBJ1-1; D not certain. Trimming pared 6 bases from V and 0 bases from J, leaving 20 bases between. The germline CDR1 and CDR2 sequences are PRHDT and FYEKMQ (reference sequence). The CDR3 loop spans 17 amino acids. The CDR3 DNA reads TGTGCCAGCAGACAGACGGACGGTATAAGAATGAACACTGAAGCTTTCTTT. Translation: CASRQTDGIRMNTEAFF.

This clonotype was counted a few times. The CDR3, as DNA: TGTGCCAGCAGCTTAGGTCATGGCACAGATACGCAGTATTTT. This gives the protein CASSLGHGTDTQYF. The rearrangement joins TRBV7-8 to TRBJ2-3; no clear D gene. The CDR3 is 14 amino acids. V was cut by 1 base and J by 1 base, with 6 bases left in between. Germline loops: CDR1 SGHVS, CDR2 FQNEAQ.

This clonotype was detected a few times. The rearrangement uses TRBV5-1 and TRBJ1-4; TRBD1 might be the D (5 bases). The CDR3 runs 16 residues. Trimming removed 1 base from V and 7 bases from J, with 17 bases in between. Germline V gene lookup returns CDR1 SGHRS and CDR2 YFSETQ. In DNA, the CDR3 is TGCGCCAGCAGCTTGAGTGCCGAAGCCGGGGGTGAAAAACTGTTTTTT. This encodes CASSLSAEAGGEKLFF.

This clonotype was detected only a few times. This sequence joins TRBV12-5 and TRBJ2-6; TRBD1 agrees at 7 bases. CDR1 and CDR2 (germline): LGHNT, FRNRAP. Trimming removed 5 bases from V and 0 bases from J; junction bases left unmatched: 7. The CDR3 contains 17 residues. CDR3 DNA: TGTGCTAGTGGTAGCGGACAGGCGAGCTCTGGGGCCAACGTCCTGACTTTC. This codes for CASGSGQASSGANVLTF.

About this clonotype: At one end, the junction sequence differs from germline, possibly due to a read error. This chain links TRBV5-1 with TRBJ2-7; D might be TRBD1 (5 bases). Germline CDR1 reads SGHRS; CDR2 reads YFSETQ. This CDR3 has 14 residues. The CDR3 region is CASRLAPGSYEQYF. CDR3 sequence (DNA): TGCGCCAGCAGGTTGGCCCCAGGGTCCTACGAGCAGTACTTC.

The rearrangement links TRBV3-1 to TRBJ2-3; 10 bases map to TRBD2. J was trimmed by 3 bases and V by 6 bases; bases with no gene match: 18. Per germline, CDR1 LGHDT and CDR2 YNNKEL (reference sequence). The CDR3 loop spans 19 amino acids. The CDR3 is CASSYQGGLAGVRTDTQYF. CDR3 DNA sequence: TGTGCCAGCAGTTACCAAGGGGGTCTAGCGGGAGTAAGGACAGATACGCAGTATTTT.

Concerning this clonotype: Lacking the conserved final phenylalanine or tryptophan, this CDR3 likely reflects a read error. The chain couples TRBV29-1 to TRBJ2-5; the D is unclear. Germline V gene lookup returns CDR1 SQVTM and CDR2 ANQGSEA. CDR3 length: 11 residues. Trimming pared 8 bases from V and 1 base from J, leaving 8 bases between. In DNA form, the CDR3 reads TGCAGCCTCAGACCCCAAGAGACCCAGTACTTG. The encoded protein is CSLRPQETQYL.

The chain is built from TRBV13 and TRBJ2-5; D uncertain. Germline CDR1 and CDR2: PRHDT and FYEKMQ (reference sequence). There are 13 residues in the CDR3. The V gene lost 1 base and the J gene lost 2 bases, with 5 bases spanning the gap. The CDR3 reads CASSLEQQETQYF. CDR3 DNA: TGTGCCAGCAGCTTAGAACAGCAAGAGACCCAGTACTTC. Using reference TRBV13 and TRBJ2-5 for the parts outside the CDR3, the full variable domain is AAGVIQSPRHLIKEKRETATLKCYPIPRHDTVYWYQQGPGQDPQFLISFYEKMQSDKGSIPDRFSAQQFSDYHSELNMSSLELGDSALYFCASSLEQQETQYFGPGTRLLVL.

The chain couples TRBV29-1 to TRBJ1-2; D unresolved. CDR1 and CDR2 (germline): SQVTM, ANQGSEA. The V end was cut by 4 bases, the J end by 6 bases, with 6 bases between. This CDR3 has 10 residues. CDR3 coding DNA: TGCAGCGTTGGTTGGGATGGCTACACCTTC. Residues: CSVGWDGYTF.